This TCR beta chain was identified in a study of T cell repertoires in cytomegalovirus infection. Study observations and caveats: Dominating the ex vivo response were TCR beta clonotypes that were CMV-specific and HLA-C-restricted.

As to this clonotype: Its antigen remains unknown.

V shed 3 bases, J shed 5 bases, and the junction held 6 bases outside the gene matches. CDR3 length: 16 residues. Germline assignment: CDR1 LGHNT and CDR2 FRNRAP. Each CDR3 protein gets one entry after TCRdb re-called the reads with MiXCR. The top ten hold around 11% of the sample, which has about 830,000 distinct CDR3 sequences, 32% seen once. This sequence originates from a human donor in good health (CMV status not recorded). Some clones in this sample may be carry-over from other donors' samples. The source material was cultured CD8+ T cells from PBMCs, sampled from culture after CMV antigen stimulation. V gene TRBV12-5 combines with J gene TRBJ1-6; 8 positions match TRBD1. The CDR3 nucleotides read TGTGCTAGTGGTTTCGGGGCAGGGGGCGATAATTCACCCCTCCACTTT. Amino acids: CASGFGAGGDNSPLHF.